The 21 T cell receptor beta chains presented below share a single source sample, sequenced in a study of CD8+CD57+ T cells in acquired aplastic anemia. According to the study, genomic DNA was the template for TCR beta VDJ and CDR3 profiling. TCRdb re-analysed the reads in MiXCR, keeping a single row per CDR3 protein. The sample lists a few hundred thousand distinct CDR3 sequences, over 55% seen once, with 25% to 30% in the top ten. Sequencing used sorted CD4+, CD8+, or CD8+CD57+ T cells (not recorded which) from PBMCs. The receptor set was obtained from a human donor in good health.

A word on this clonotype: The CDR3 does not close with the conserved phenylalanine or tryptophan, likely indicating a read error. CDR3 sequence: CASRTSGNNEQFL. CDR3 DNA sequence: TGCGCCAGTCGGACTAGCGGCAACAATGAGCAGTTCCTC. The chain couples TRBV19 to TRBJ2-1; TRBD2 agrees at 10 bases. CDR1 is LNHDA and CDR2 is SQIVND in the germline V gene (reference sequence). The length of the CDR3 is 13 residues.

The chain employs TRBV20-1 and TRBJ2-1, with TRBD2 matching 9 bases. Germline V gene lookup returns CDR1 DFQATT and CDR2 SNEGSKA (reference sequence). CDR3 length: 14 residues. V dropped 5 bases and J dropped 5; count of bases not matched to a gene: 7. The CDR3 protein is CSAGGLAGNNEQFF. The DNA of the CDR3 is TGCAGTGCTGGCGGGCTAGCGGGGAACAATGAGCAGTTCTTC.

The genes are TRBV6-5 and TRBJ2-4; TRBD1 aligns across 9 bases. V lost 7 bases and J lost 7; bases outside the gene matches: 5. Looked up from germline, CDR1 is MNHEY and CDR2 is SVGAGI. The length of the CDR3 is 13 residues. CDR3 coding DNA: TGTGCCAGCACCTCCGGGACAGGGAACATTCAGTACTTC. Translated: CASTSGTGNIQYF.

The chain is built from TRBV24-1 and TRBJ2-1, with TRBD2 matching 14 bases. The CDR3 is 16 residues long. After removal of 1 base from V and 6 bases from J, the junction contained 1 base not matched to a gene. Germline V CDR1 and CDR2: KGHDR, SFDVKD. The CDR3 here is CATSDFGTSGSNEQFF. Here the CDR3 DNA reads TGTGCCACCAGTGATTTCGGGACTAGCGGGAGCAATGAGCAGTTCTTC.

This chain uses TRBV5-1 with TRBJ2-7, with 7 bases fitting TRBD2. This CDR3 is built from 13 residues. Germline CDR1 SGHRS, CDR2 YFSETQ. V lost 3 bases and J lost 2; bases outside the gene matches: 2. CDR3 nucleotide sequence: TGCGCCAGCAGCTATGGACTAGCCTACGAGCAGTACTTC. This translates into CASSYGLAYEQYF.

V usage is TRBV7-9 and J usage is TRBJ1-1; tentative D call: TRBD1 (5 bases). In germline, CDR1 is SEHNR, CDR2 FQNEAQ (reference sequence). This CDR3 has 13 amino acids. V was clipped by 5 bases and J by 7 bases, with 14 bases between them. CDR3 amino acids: CASSRTETDEAFF. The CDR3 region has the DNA TGTGCCAGCAGCCGGACGGAGACAGATGAAGCTTTCTTT.

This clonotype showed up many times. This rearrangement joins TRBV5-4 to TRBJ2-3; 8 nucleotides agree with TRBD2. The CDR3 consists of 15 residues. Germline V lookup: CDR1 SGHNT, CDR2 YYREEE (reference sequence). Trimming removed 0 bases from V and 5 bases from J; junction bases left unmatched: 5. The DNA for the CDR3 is TGTGCCAGCAGCTTGGAAGCGGGAGAGTTAGATACGCAGTATTTT. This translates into CASSLEAGELDTQYF.

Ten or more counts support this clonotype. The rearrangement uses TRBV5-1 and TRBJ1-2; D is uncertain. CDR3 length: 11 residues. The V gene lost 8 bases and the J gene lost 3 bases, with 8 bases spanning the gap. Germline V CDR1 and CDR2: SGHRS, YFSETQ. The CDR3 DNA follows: TGCGCCAGTCGGCTCGACTATGGCTACACCTTC. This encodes CASRLDYGYTF.

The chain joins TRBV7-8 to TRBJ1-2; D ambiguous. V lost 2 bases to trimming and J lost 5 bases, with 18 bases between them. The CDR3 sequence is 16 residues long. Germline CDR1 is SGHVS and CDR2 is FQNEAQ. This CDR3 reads CASSLTGRVGVYGYTF. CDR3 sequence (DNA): TGTGCCAGCAGCTTAACTGGGCGGGTCGGGGTATATGGCTACACCTTC.

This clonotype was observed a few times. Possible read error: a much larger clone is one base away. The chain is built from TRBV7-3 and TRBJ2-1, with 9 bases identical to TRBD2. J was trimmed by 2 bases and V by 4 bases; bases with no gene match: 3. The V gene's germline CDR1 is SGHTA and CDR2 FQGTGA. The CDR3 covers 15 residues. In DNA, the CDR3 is TGTGCCAGCAGCTCTAGCGGGGTTCCCTACAATGAGCAGTTCTTC. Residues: CASSSSGVPYNEQFF.

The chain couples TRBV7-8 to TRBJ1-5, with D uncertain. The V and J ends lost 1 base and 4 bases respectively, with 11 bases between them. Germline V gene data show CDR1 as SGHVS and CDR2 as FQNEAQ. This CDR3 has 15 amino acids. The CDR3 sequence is CASSLVSEGNQPQHF. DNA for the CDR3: TGTGCCAGCAGCTTAGTTTCGGAGGGAAATCAGCCCCAGCATTTT.

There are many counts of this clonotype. CDR3 DNA: TGTGCCAGCATATTTCCAGATACGCAGTATTTT. It is translated as CASIFPDTQYF. V and J are TRBV6-4 and TRBJ2-3; D remains ambiguous. V shed 7 bases and J shed 4 bases, with 6 bases lying between them. Germline CDR1 and CDR2: MRHNA and SNTAGT. CDR3 length: 11 amino acids.

The CDR3 DNA sequence: TGCAGCGTTGGAGGCCCAGGGCAGGGGGCCGACGAGCAGTACTTC. Its protein product is CSVGGPGQGADEQYF. The chain combines TRBV29-1 with TRBJ2-7; 8 positions match TRBD1. The CDR3 covers 15 residues. With V trimmed by 4 bases and J by 5 bases, 13 bases remained unmatched. The germline gives CDR1 SQVTM, CDR2 ANQGSEA.

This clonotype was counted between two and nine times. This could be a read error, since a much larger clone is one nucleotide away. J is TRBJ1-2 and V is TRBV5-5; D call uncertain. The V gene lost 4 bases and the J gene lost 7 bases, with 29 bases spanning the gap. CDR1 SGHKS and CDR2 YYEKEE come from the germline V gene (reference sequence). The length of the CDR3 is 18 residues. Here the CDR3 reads CASSPGGSDGLIAFGYTF. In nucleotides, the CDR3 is TGTGCCAGCAGCCCCGGCGGCAGCGACGGTCTTATAGCCTTTGGCTACACCTTC.

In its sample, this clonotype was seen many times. This CDR3 is CASRTSANYGYTF. In DNA form, the CDR3 reads TGTGCCAGCAGGACCTCCGCGAACTATGGCTACACCTTC. This chain uses TRBV7-2 with TRBJ1-2; D uncertain. Germline lookup yields CDR1 SGHTA and CDR2 FQGNSA. Deletions cut 6 bases from V and 2 bases from J, with 10 bases between. There are 13 residues in the CDR3.

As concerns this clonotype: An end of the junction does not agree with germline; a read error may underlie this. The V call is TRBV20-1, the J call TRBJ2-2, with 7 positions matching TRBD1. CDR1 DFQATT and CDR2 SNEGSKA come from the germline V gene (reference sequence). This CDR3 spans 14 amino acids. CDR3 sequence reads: CSARGQVSTGELFF. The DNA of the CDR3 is TGCAGTGCCAGAGGACAGGTCTCCACCGGGGAGCTGTTTTTT.

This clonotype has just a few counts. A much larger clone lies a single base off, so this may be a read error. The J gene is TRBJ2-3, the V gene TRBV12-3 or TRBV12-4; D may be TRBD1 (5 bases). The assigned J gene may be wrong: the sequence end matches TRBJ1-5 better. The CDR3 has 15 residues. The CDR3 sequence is CASHGRDYDTDTQHF. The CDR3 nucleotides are TGTGCCAGCCACGGGAGGGACTACGACACAGATACGCAGCATTTT.

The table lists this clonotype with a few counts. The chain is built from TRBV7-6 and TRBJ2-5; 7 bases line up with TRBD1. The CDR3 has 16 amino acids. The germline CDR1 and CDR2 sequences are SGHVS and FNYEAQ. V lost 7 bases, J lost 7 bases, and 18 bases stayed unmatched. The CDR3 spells CASTLSPTGKRGTQYF. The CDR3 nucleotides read TGTGCCAGCACGCTGTCTCCGACAGGGAAAAGGGGGACCCAGTACTTC.

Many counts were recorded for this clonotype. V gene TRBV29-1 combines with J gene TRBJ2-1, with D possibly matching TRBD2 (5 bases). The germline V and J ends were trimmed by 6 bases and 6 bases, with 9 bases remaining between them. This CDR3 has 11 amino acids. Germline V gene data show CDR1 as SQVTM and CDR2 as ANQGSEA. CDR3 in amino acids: CSVQLANEQFF. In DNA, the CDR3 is TGCAGCGTACAGCTAGCCAATGAGCAGTTCTTC.

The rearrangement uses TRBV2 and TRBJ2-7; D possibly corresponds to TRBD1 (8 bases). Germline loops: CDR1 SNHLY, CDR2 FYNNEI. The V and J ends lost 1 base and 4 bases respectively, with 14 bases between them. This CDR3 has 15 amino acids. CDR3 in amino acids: CASSEGAGTGYEQYF. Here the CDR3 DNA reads TGTGCCAGCAGTGAAGGAGCGGGGACAGGTTACGAGCAGTACTTC.

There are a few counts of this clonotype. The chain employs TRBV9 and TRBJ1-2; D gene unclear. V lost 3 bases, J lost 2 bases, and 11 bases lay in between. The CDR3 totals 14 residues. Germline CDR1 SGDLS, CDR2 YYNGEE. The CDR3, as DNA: TGTGCCAGCAGCGCGGACGGCGGGAACTATGGCTACACCTTC. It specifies CASSADGGNYGYTF. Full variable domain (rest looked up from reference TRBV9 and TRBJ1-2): DSGVTQTPKHLITATGQRVTLRCSPRSGDLSVYWYQQSLDQGLQFLIQYYNGEERAKGNILERFSAQQFPDLHSELNLSSLELGDSALYFCASSADGGNYGYTFGSGTRLTVV.